These 19 T cell receptor beta chains were sequenced from one sample in a study of CD8 T cells in Susac syndrome (dated by TCRdb to about 2019). Library construction relied on the immunoSEQ multiplex PCR assay. RNA was extracted using the RNeasy kit, and about 0.5 to 1 ug of the RNA was reverse transcribed with random hexamers. The public reads were reprocessed in TCRdb via fastp at Q25 and MiXCR, keeping in-frame beta chains. Each entry merges the rows of one CDR3 protein and shows their most common DNA and genes. The sample table shows about 210,000 distinct CDR3 sequences, and roughly 95% are seen once. About 0.095% of the sample rests with the top ten. Specimen: CD4+ T cells from PBMCs. These TCRs come from a human donor in good health.

The V call is TRBV20-1, the J call TRBJ2-1; TRBD2 matches 7 bases. CDR1 is DFQATT and CDR2 is SNEGSKA in the germline V gene (reference sequence). This CDR3 region has 15 residues. V gave up 6 bases and J gave up 8 bases; unmatched junction bases: 16. The CDR3 bases are TGCAGTGCCAAAAGAAGCGGGAATCTTGCTGATGAGCAGTTCTTC. Protein sequence: CSAKRSGNLADEQFF.

A single count supports this clonotype. CDR3 protein: CATSGRQFTEAFF. The CDR3 DNA sequence: TGTGCCACCAGTGGCCGACAGTTCACTGAAGCTTTCTTT. This chain connects TRBV24-1 to TRBJ1-1; D perhaps matches TRBD1 (5 bases). Trimming took off 5 bases at V and 4 bases at J, with 10 bases between the two ends. Germline values: CDR1 KGHDR, CDR2 SFDVKD. This CDR3 comprises 13 residues.

The chain links TRBV10-3 to TRBJ2-7; 7 bases are a match to TRBD1. The CDR3 length is 13 residues. V lost 4 bases to trimming and J lost 2 bases; unmatched junction nucleotides: 2. Germline V gene lookup returns CDR1 ENHRY and CDR2 SYGVKD. The CDR3 nucleotides are TGTGCCATCAGTGGGGACAGCACCTACGAGCAGTACGTC. Encoded protein: CAISGDSTYEQYV.

The gene calls are TRBV28 and TRBJ2-2, with 8 bases aligning to TRBD1. Trimming at V came to 4 bases and at J to 3 bases, leaving 7 bases not matched to a gene. Germline V CDR1 and CDR2: MDHEN, SYDVKM. This CDR3 is 16 amino acids long. The CDR3 DNA reads as TGTGCCAGCAGTTCCCCCGACAGGGGAGACACCGGGGAGCTGTTTTTT. Translating gives CASSSPDRGDTGELFF. Supplemented by reference TRBV28 and TRBJ2-2, the full variable domain reads DVKVTQSSRYLVKRTGEKVFLECVQDMDHENMFWYRQDPGLGLRLIYFSYDVKMKEKGDIPEGYSVSREKKERFSLILESASTNQTSMYLCASSSPDRGDTGELFFGEGSRLTVL.

This sequence joins TRBV7-2 and TRBJ2-5; a weak D match, TRBD2 (6 bases). The CDR3 length is 15 residues. Trimming removed 3 bases from V and 2 bases from J, with 13 bases in between. Germline CDR1 is SGHTA and CDR2 is FQGNSA. CDR3 nucleotides: TGTGCCAGCAGCTTTAGCGGACGAAGACAAGAGACCCAGTACTTC. Residues: CASSFSGRRQETQYF.

CDR3: CSAQIGTSGDYQPQHF. CDR3 bases: TGCAGTGCTCAGATCGGGACCAGTGGAGACTATCAGCCCCAGCATTTT. V gene TRBV20-1 combines with J gene TRBJ1-5; a possible D gene is TRBD1 (5 bases). Trimming stripped 5 bases from V and 5 bases from J, with 22 bases between. This CDR3 has 16 residues. Per the germline V gene, CDR1 is DFQATT and CDR2 is SNEGSKA (reference sequence).

The CDR3 region has the DNA TGTGCCAGCAGCCAAGATCTCGGACTAGCGGGAGAGACCCAGTACTTC. It yields the protein CASSQDLGLAGETQYF. The chain joins TRBV3-1 to TRBJ2-5, with 11 bases aligning to TRBD2. The germline gives CDR1 LGHDT, CDR2 YNNKEL (reference sequence). The CDR3 runs 16 residues. V was clipped by 0 bases and J by 4 bases; unmatched bases: 4.

V is TRBV15 and J is TRBJ1-2; unclear D gene. The germline V and J ends were trimmed by 0 bases and 7 bases, with 12 bases remaining between them. The CDR3 consists of 14 residues. CDR1 and CDR2 (germline): LNHNV, YYDKDF (reference sequence). Here the CDR3 reads CATSREHLNLGYTF. In nucleotides, the CDR3 is TGTGCCACCAGCAGAGAGCACCTGAATCTTGGCTACACCTTC.

The chain has TRBV30 and TRBJ1-2; no firm D call. The CDR3 covers 13 residues. The germline gives CDR1 GTSNPN, CDR2 SVGIG (reference sequence). V lost 2 bases to trimming and J lost 4 bases, with 11 bases between them. The chain's CDR3 is CAWSPLIGYGYTF. The DNA of the CDR3 is TGTGCCTGGAGTCCACTAATAGGCTATGGCTACACCTTC.

CDR3 region: CATYRGSEQFF. In DNA form, the CDR3 reads TGTGCCACCTACAGGGGAAGTGAGCAGTTCTTC. This rearrangement joins TRBV12-3 or TRBV12-4 to TRBJ2-1, with TRBD1 matching over 7 bases. Losses at the gene ends were 10 bases for V and 9 bases for J; bases not matched to a gene: 6. The CDR3 is 11 amino acids.

The V and J genes are TRBV3-1 and TRBJ1-2; 8 bases align to TRBD1. Germline CDR1 and CDR2: LGHDT and YNNKEL (reference sequence). The ends lost 11 bases at V and 5 bases at J; junction bases unmatched: 16. The CDR3 is made up of 15 amino acids. CDR3 in amino acids: CAGRLRGQETYGYTF. CDR3 in DNA: TGTGCCGGGCGCCTCCGGGGACAGGAAACATATGGCTACACCTTC.

This clonotype was seen once. The CDR3 spells CASSLSSGESEKLFF. The CDR3 DNA reads as TGTGCCAGCAGTTTATCGTCAGGAGAAAGTGAAAAACTGTTTTTT. The rearrangement uses TRBV12-3 or TRBV12-4 and TRBJ1-4; no clear D. The CDR3 runs to 15 residues. V dropped 2 bases and J dropped 7 bases, with 14 bases sitting between them.

The V call is TRBV5-1, the J call TRBJ2-1; D might be TRBD2 (6 bases). V was trimmed by 4 bases and J by 4 bases, leaving 18 bases between them. The CDR3 has 16 amino acids. From germline, CDR1 is SGHRS and CDR2 YFSETQ. CDR3 sequence: CASSTGGSGAYNEQFF. CDR3 sequence (DNA): TGCGCCAGCAGCACCGGGGGTAGCGGAGCGTACAATGAGCAGTTCTTC.

The chain uses TRBV3-1 and TRBJ1-1; D gene unclear. Germline V CDR1 and CDR2: LGHDT, YNNKEL (reference sequence). There are 13 residues in the CDR3. V lost 5 bases, J lost 2 bases, and 9 bases lay in between. The CDR3 sequence: CASSKGTNTEAFF. The CDR3 DNA follows: TGTGCCAGCAGCAAAGGTACAAACACTGAAGCTTTCTTT.

The chain joins TRBV20-1 to TRBJ2-2; the match to TRBD1 covers 10 bases. V was pared by 5 bases and J by 4 bases, with 4 bases of the junction left unmatched. Looked up from germline, CDR1 is DFQATT and CDR2 is SNEGSKA (reference sequence). The CDR3 consists of 14 residues. CDR3 DNA sequence: TGCAGTGCTTCGACAGGGGGCCTCACCGGGGAGCTGTTTTTT. Amino acid sequence: CSASTGGLTGELFF.

This sequence joins TRBV20-1 and TRBJ1-1, with D possibly TRBD1 on 6 matching bases. V was clipped by 5 bases and J by 4 bases, with 14 bases between them. The CDR3 covers 13 residues. CDR1 DFQATT and CDR2 SNEGSKA come from the germline V gene (reference sequence). The chain's CDR3 is CSAPRDTSTEAFF. In nucleotides, the CDR3 is TGCAGTGCTCCAAGGGACACCAGCACTGAAGCTTTCTTT.

V usage is TRBV19 and J usage is TRBJ1-5; no clear D gene. The CDR3 sequence is 14 residues long. Trimming stripped 7 bases from V and 2 bases from J, with 12 bases between. The germline V gene has CDR1 LNHDA and CDR2 SQIVND (reference sequence). The CDR3 coding sequence is TGTGCCAGTACCTCCACCGGTGGCAATCAGCCCCAGCATTTT. It specifies CASTSTGGNQPQHF.

This clonotype is a singleton in its sample. The chain combines TRBV27 with TRBJ1-1; TRBD1 matches at 7 bases. With 6 bases clipped from V and 12 bases from J, the junction kept 16 bases outside the gene matches. Germline loops: CDR1 MNHEY, CDR2 SMNVEV (reference sequence). The CDR3 totals 14 residues. Written as DNA, the CDR3 is TGTGCCAGCAGAGATGCCGGGACAGATACTCCTTCTTTCTTT. It yields the protein CASRDAGTDTPSFF.

The genes are TRBV13 and TRBJ2-3; D unresolved. The V gene's germline CDR1 is PRHDT and CDR2 FYEKMQ (reference sequence). The CDR3 runs to 15 residues. V was shortened by 4 bases and J by 2 bases, with 13 bases between the two germline ends. CDR3 loop: CASSSSPGHTDTQYF. DNA for the CDR3: TGTGCCAGCAGCTCCTCCCCTGGCCACACAGATACGCAGTATTTT.